One and the same sample provided the 32 T cell receptor beta chains below, sequenced in a study of vaccination effects on CD4 cells after COVID-19. Repertoires were generated with immunoSEQ multiplex PCR, while TCRdb's copy carries only in-frame clones and drops some. The sample gives about 24,000 clones, over 60% of which show up once; 10% is in the top ten. Within the ViraFEST assay, antigen-specific CD4+ T cells underwent expansion with viral peptide pools prior to sequencing. Following an approximately ten-day culture, CD4+ T cells were purified. Nucleocapsid antibodies were negative in the vaccine recipients, who had never had SARS-CoV-2 infection. For these receptors, no antigen is known. Sequencing was performed on CD4+ T cells from PBMCs cultured with HCoV-NL63 spike peptides, taken before COVID-19 vaccination. These receptors were collected from a human donor who received a COVID-19 vaccine.

The chain links TRBV12-2 to TRBJ1-6. TRBV12-2 is an annotated pseudogene. This CDR3 region has 17 residues. The CDR3 coding sequence is TGTGCAAGTCGCTTAGAGGCGGAGCGCTCTAATAATTCACCCCTCCACTTT. This sequence encodes CASRLEAERSNNSPLHF.

This rearrangement joins TRBV18 to TRBJ1-6; maybe TRBD1 (6 bases). V shed 0 bases and J shed 7 bases, with 7 bases lying between them. The CDR3 has 14 amino acids. CDR1 and CDR2 (germline): KGHSH, LQKENI. Here the CDR3 DNA reads TGTGCCAGCTCACCACCCGACAGGAATTCACCCCTCCACTTT. Translating it yields CASSPPDRNSPLHF.

The chain employs TRBV10-3 and TRBJ1-2; D possibly corresponds to TRBD1 (5 bases). This CDR3 is built from 14 residues. Germline CDR1 ENHRY, CDR2 SYGVKD. With 8 bases removed from V and 3 bases from J, the gap between germline ends came to 16 bases. The DNA of the CDR3 is TGTGCCATCGGGGCCGACAGCCCTCACTATGGCTACACCTTC. The encoded protein is CAIGADSPHYGYTF.

V and J are TRBV20-1 and TRBJ1-6, with D unresolved. The CDR3 length is 12 residues. Germline V gene data show CDR1 as DFQATT and CDR2 as SNEGSKA (reference sequence). The V gene lost 3 bases and the J gene lost 9 bases, with 9 bases spanning the gap. CDR3 residues: CSASTMGSPLHF. CDR3 sequence (DNA): TGCAGTGCTAGTACTATGGGTTCACCCCTCCACTTT.

The chain links TRBV2 to TRBJ2-2; tentatively, D is TRBD1 (6 bases). The germline CDR1 and CDR2 sequences are SNHLY and FYNNEI. V lost 7 bases and J 4 bases, leaving 13 bases between the germline ends. CDR3 size: 14 residues. The CDR3 loop is CASKRTDSTGELFF. DNA for the CDR3: TGTGCCAGCAAAAGGACAGATTCCACCGGGGAGCTGTTTTTT.

CDR3 bases: TGTGCCAGCAGCCAAGATTTTAGGGCGGGGGGGTATACAGATACGCAGTATTTT. Protein product: CASSQDFRAGGYTDTQYF. The chain is built from TRBV3-1 (or the pseudogene TRBV3-2) and TRBJ2-3, with 9 bases that match TRBD2. V gave up 0 bases and J gave up 3 bases; unmatched junction bases: 10. This CDR3 is 18 amino acids long. Germline CDR1 and CDR2: LGHDT and YNNKEL (reference sequence).

The rearrangement joins TRBV27 to TRBJ1-5; the D is unclear. V gave up 1 base and J gave up 5 bases, with 6 bases separating them. This CDR3 has 13 amino acids. The germline gives CDR1 MNHEY, CDR2 SMNVEV (reference sequence). In nucleotides, the CDR3 is TGTGCCAGCAGTTTATATCGAGATCAGCCCCAGCATTTT. Its translation: CASSLYRDQPQHF.

This CDR3 reads CASSQVSGGSGSTDTQYF. The CDR3 DNA reads as TGCGCCAGCAGCCAAGTCAGCGGGGGCTCTGGAAGCACAGATACGCAGTATTTT. The J gene is TRBJ2-3, the V gene TRBV4-1, with 8 bases lining up with TRBD2. The J segment lost 0 bases and the V segment lost 1 base, leaving 9 bases of the junction unmatched. CDR1 MGHRA and CDR2 YSYEKL come from the germline V gene. The CDR3 has 18 amino acids.

This sequence joins TRBV5-1 and TRBJ1-2; D uncertain. Germline CDR1 and CDR2: SGHRS and YFSETQ. This CDR3 is 12 amino acids long. V shed 4 bases and J shed 5 bases, with 9 bases lying between them. As DNA, the CDR3 is TGCGCCAGCAGCGCCGACATATATGGCTACACCTTC. This sequence encodes CASSADIYGYTF.

The V and J genes are TRBV5-1 and TRBJ1-6; 7 bases agree with TRBD1. The CDR3 runs 15 residues. V shed 0 bases and J 7 bases; nucleotides not matched to a gene: 4. Germline V CDR1 and CDR2: SGHRS, YFSETQ. CDR3 nucleotides: TGCGCCAGCAGCTTGGGACAGGGTGCCAATTCACCCCTCCACTTT. Amino acid sequence: CASSLGQGANSPLHF.

The J gene is TRBJ1-2, the V gene TRBV10-2; the D gene is possibly TRBD1 (6 bases). The CDR3 is 18 amino acids. V lost 2 bases and J lost 1, with 20 bases in between. Per germline, CDR1 WSHSY and CDR2 SAAADI. CDR3 sequence (DNA): TGCGCCAGCAGTGAGCCCCGCTTTGCAGGGGTCGGTAACTATGGCTACACCTTC. It yields the protein CASSEPRFAGVGNYGYTF.

The chain employs TRBV5-1 and TRBJ1-3, with 7 bases aligning to TRBD1. The trim removed 0 bases at V and 2 bases at J, leaving 5 bases unmatched. The germline gives CDR1 SGHRS, CDR2 YFSETQ. The CDR3 consists of 16 residues. The CDR3 loop is CASSLGPQGPGNTIYF. In DNA, the CDR3 is TGCGCCAGCAGCTTGGGACCACAGGGGCCTGGAAACACCATATATTTT.

This chain uses TRBV13 with TRBJ2-7, with D possibly matching TRBD1 (5 bases). Trimming took off 3 bases at V and 3 bases at J, with 9 bases between the two ends. Germline V CDR1 and CDR2: PRHDT, FYEKMQ (reference sequence). The CDR3 length is 13 residues. CDR3 protein: CASSFPDSYEQYF. CDR3 sequence (DNA): TGTGCCAGCAGCTTCCCTGACAGCTACGAGCAGTACTTC. Variable domain in full (rest from reference TRBV13 and TRBJ2-7): AAGVIQSPRHLIKEKRETATLKCYPIPRHDTVYWYQQGPGQDPQFLISFYEKMQSDKGSIPDRFSAQQFSDYHSELNMSSLELGDSALYFCASSFPDSYEQYFGPGTRLTVT.

V usage is TRBV12-2 and J usage is TRBJ1-2; the table's D gene call, TRBD1, was not cross checked with the DNA. TRBV12-2 is labeled a pseudogene. The CDR3 contains 15 residues. CDR3 protein: CASRYPTGEDYGYTF. The DNA for the CDR3 is TGTGCAAGTCGCTATCCGACAGGGGAAGACTATGGCTACACCTTC.

The V call is TRBV12-3 or TRBV12-4, the J call TRBJ2-1; D may correspond to TRBD1 or TRBD2 (5 bases each). This CDR3 is 13 amino acids long. V lost 5 bases to trimming and J lost 10 bases, with 15 bases between them. This CDR3 reads CASSVGRLAEQFF. CDR3 nucleotides: TGTGCCAGCAGTGTGGGACGTTTGGCGGAGCAGTTCTTC.

Only a few counts were recorded for this clone. This chain uses TRBV2 with TRBJ1-2; 7 nucleotides agree with TRBD1. Per the germline V gene, CDR1 is SNHLY and CDR2 is FYNNEI. The CDR3 totals 15 residues. V gave up 4 bases and J gave up 4 bases; unmatched junction bases: 9. The CDR3, as DNA: TGTGCCAGCAGTGCCCAACCCGGACAGGTCTATGGCTACACCTTC. Its translation: CASSAQPGQVYGYTF. The entire variable domain, with the rest obtained from reference TRBV2 and TRBJ1-2, is as follows: EPEVTQTPSHQVTQMGQEVILRCVPISNHLYFYWYRQILGQKVEFLVSFYNNEISEKSEIFDDQFSVERPDGSNFTLKIRSTKLEDSAMYFCASSAQPGQVYGYTFGSGTRLTVV.

The chain uses TRBV6-1 and TRBJ2-4; TRBD1 aligns across 11 bases. The J segment lost 7 bases and the V segment lost 6 bases, leaving 5 bases of the junction unmatched. The V gene's germline CDR1 is MNHNS and CDR2 SASEGT. CDR3 length equals 14 residues. CDR3 protein: CASRAGTGGNIQYF. DNA for the CDR3: TGTGCCAGCAGAGCCGGGACAGGGGGGAACATTCAGTACTTC.

The CDR3 protein is CASSLLAKNIQYF. DNA for the CDR3: TGTGCCAGCAGCCTTCTAGCCAAAAACATTCAGTACTTC. The V and J genes are TRBV6-5 and TRBJ2-4; D uncertain. The CDR3 runs to 13 residues. V was pared by 6 bases and J by 0 bases, with 6 bases between. Germline V CDR1 and CDR2: MNHEY, SVGAGI.

The chain combines TRBV6-5 with TRBJ1-6; the D gene is possibly TRBD1 (6 bases). Germline values: CDR1 MNHEY, CDR2 SVGAGI. The CDR3 is 15 residues long. V was trimmed by 7 bases and J by 9 bases, leaving 19 bases between them. Written as DNA, the CDR3 is TGTGCCAGCACTATGACAGGCTTACTAACTTCACCCCTCCACTTT. Its protein is CASTMTGLLTSPLHF.

The genes are TRBV2 and TRBJ2-1, with D possibly being TRBD1 (5 bases). V dropped 6 bases and J dropped 1 base, with 13 bases sitting between them. Germline CDR1 and CDR2: SNHLY and FYNNEI. The CDR3 extends over 15 amino acids. CDR3 coding DNA: TGTGCCAGCAGGGGCGACACAGGTTCCTACAATGAGCAGTTCTTC. Protein: CASRGDTGSYNEQFF.

This clone turned up a few times. The chain employs TRBV5-1 and TRBJ2-3; TRBD2 matches at 11 bases. V lost 3 bases to trimming and J lost 2 bases; unmatched junction nucleotides: 2. This CDR3 is built from 15 residues. From germline, CDR1 is SGHRS and CDR2 YFSETQ. The CDR3 nucleotides are TGCGCCAGCAGCTCGGGACTAGCGGCCACAGATACGCAGTATTTT. Its protein product is CASSSGLAATDTQYF.

V usage is TRBV11-3 and J usage is TRBJ1-1, with D unresolved. The CDR3 spans 13 residues. Germline lookup yields CDR1 SGHNT and CDR2 YENEEA. Deletions cut 6 bases from V and 3 bases from J, with 11 bases between. The CDR3 nucleotides are TGTGCCAGCAGTCTATCTCGGGACACTGAAGCTTTCTTT. Translated: CASSLSRDTEAFF.

The DNA of the CDR3 is TGTGCCAGCAGCCCCGGGGGCTTCCTCAATCAGCCCCAGCATTTT. Protein: CASSPGGFLNQPQHF. The rearrangement joins TRBV7-2 to TRBJ1-5, with D tentatively TRBD1 (6 bases). CDR3 length equals 15 residues. V gave up 5 bases and J gave up 3 bases, with 14 bases separating them. CDR1 and CDR2 (germline): SGHTA, FQGNSA. The full variable domain, completed using reference TRBV7-2 and TRBJ1-5, is GAGVSQSPSNKVTEKGKDVELRCDPISGHTALYWYRQSLGQGLEFLIYFQGNSAPDKSGLPSDRFSAERTGGSVSTLTIQRTQQEDSAVYLCASSPGGFLNQPQHFGDGTRLSIL.

The chain combines TRBV30 with TRBJ2-3, with D hard to call. There are 14 residues in the CDR3. V gave up 7 bases and J gave up 0 bases, with 14 bases separating them. Germline values: CDR1 GTSNPN, CDR2 SVGIG (reference sequence). CDR3 coding DNA: TGTGCCTCCACATCAACACGTAGCACAGATACGCAGTATTTT. Its protein is CASTSTRSTDTQYF.

This clone was detected only a few times. The chain has TRBV30 and TRBJ2-7; D is possibly TRBD2 (5 bases). The CDR3 sequence is 12 residues long. Germline V gives CDR1 GTSNPN, CDR2 SVGIG (reference sequence). V was clipped by 2 bases and J by 6 bases, with 11 bases between them. The CDR3 is CAWSPMAGEQYF. The CDR3 DNA sequence: TGTGCCTGGAGTCCGATGGCGGGCGAGCAGTACTTC.

The sample holds a few counts of this clone. J is TRBJ2-3 and V is TRBV13; 9 bases agree with TRBD2. Germline loops: CDR1 PRHDT, CDR2 FYEKMQ (reference sequence). Trimming cost V 5 bases and J 6 bases; bases outside gene matches: 18. The CDR3 consists of 18 residues. The CDR3 loop is CASSPPSLAGATGDTQYF. In nucleotides, the CDR3 is TGTGCCAGCAGCCCTCCTTCCTTAGCGGGAGCAACCGGTGATACGCAGTATTTT.

This sequence joins TRBV6-5 and TRBJ1-6; 9 positions agree with TRBD1. This CDR3 region has 15 residues. CDR1 and CDR2 from the germline V gene are MNHEY and SVGAGI. The V segment lost 6 bases and the J segment 6 bases; nucleotides outside the gene matches: 6. CDR3 in DNA: TGTGCCAGCAGCGCGGACAGGGGCGGTAATTCACCCCTCCACTTT. This translates into CASSADRGGNSPLHF.

The V and J genes are TRBV6-5 and TRBJ2-5, with D uncertain. CDR1 and CDR2 from the germline V gene are MNHEY and SVGAGI. This CDR3 region has 12 residues. V was pared by 5 bases and J by 5 bases, with 9 bases between. CDR3 sequence reads: CASSRYEETQYF. CDR3 DNA sequence: TGTGCCAGCAGTCGGTATGAGGAGACCCAGTACTTC.

The chain has TRBV20-1 and TRBJ1-1, with 7 bases fitting TRBD1. The junction had 13 bases not matched to a gene; V was cut back by 3 bases and J by 6 bases. The CDR3 covers 15 residues. Per germline, CDR1 DFQATT and CDR2 SNEGSKA (reference sequence). CDR3: CSASPPTGAMAEAFF. Here the CDR3 DNA reads TGCAGTGCTAGTCCCCCTACAGGGGCAATGGCTGAAGCTTTCTTT.

The chain carries TRBV11-3 and TRBJ2-3; D unresolved. Germline V gene data show CDR1 as SGHNT and CDR2 as YENEEA. V was cut by 3 bases and J by 1 base, with 8 bases left in between. The CDR3 sequence is 14 residues long. The CDR3 DNA reads as TGTGCCAGCAGCTTGTCGGACGGCACAGATACGCAGTATTTT. Amino acid sequence: CASSLSDGTDTQYF.

The V and J genes are TRBV2 and TRBJ1-2; tentatively, D is TRBD1 (5 bases). V was shortened by 1 base and J by 7 bases, with 16 bases between the two germline ends. The CDR3 runs 15 residues. Per germline, CDR1 SNHLY and CDR2 FYNNEI. This CDR3 reads CASSEGSGRASGYTF. In DNA form, the CDR3 reads TGTGCCAGCAGTGAAGGGTCGGGCAGGGCCTCTGGCTACACCTTC.

The chain employs TRBV24-1 and TRBJ1-5; D perhaps matches TRBD1 (6 bases). The V gene lost 6 bases and the J gene lost 3 bases, with 14 bases spanning the gap. The CDR3 is 15 residues long. Germline CDR1 is KGHDR and CDR2 is SFDVKD. In nucleotides, the CDR3 is TGTGCCACCAGTTCCGCAGGGGCAGCCAATCAGCCCCAGCATTTT. Translation: CATSSAGAANQPQHF.